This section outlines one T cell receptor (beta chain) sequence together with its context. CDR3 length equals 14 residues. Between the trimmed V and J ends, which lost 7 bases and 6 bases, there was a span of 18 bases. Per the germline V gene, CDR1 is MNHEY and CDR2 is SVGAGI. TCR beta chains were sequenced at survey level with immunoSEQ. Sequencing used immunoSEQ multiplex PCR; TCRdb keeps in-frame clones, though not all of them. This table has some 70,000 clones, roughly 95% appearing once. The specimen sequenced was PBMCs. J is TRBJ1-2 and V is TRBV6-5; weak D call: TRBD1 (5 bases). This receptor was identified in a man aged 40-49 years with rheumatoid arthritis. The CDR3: CASTRDGSLHGYTF. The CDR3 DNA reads TGTGCCAGCACCCGGGACGGATCCCTGCATGGCTACACCTTC.